This TCR beta chain was recovered during a study of radiation and T cells in renal cell carcinoma. Study results and caveats: In blood, top tumor clones expanded by 2 weeks, shrinking by 4.

Time point of the sample: baseline pretreatment blood. Treatment of the sample: 15 Gy SBRT to primary tumor, nephrectomy 4 weeks later. This renal cell carcinoma was of the clear cell type. Data came from immunoSEQ multiplex PCR; TCRdb stores just in-frame clones and leaves some out. The sample shows 100,000 to 150,000 clones, roughly four fifths of them seen only once. In regard to this clone: Its antigen is still unknown.

Germline V CDR1 and CDR2: SGHTA, FQGNSA. V was trimmed by 5 bases and J by 0 bases, leaving 14 bases between them. This CDR3 has 16 residues. The V gene is TRBV7-2, the J gene TRBJ1-3; no clear D. Here the sequenced sample was blood, taken from a patient whose treatment included radiotherapy and nephrectomy. The TCR sequence derives from a woman aged 55-70 years with renal cell carcinoma. The CDR3 DNA reads as TGTGCCAGCAGCCCCGGCGGCACCAGCTCTGGAAACACCATATATTTT. Its protein product is CASSPGGTSSGNTIYF. Based on the CDR3 plus reference TRBV7-2 and TRBJ1-3, the full variable domain is GAGVSQSPSNKVTEKGKDVELRCDPISGHTALYWYRQSLGQGLEFLIYFQGNSAPDKSGLPSDRFSAERTGGSVSTLTIQRTQQEDSAVYLCASSPGGTSSGNTIYFGEGSWLTVV.